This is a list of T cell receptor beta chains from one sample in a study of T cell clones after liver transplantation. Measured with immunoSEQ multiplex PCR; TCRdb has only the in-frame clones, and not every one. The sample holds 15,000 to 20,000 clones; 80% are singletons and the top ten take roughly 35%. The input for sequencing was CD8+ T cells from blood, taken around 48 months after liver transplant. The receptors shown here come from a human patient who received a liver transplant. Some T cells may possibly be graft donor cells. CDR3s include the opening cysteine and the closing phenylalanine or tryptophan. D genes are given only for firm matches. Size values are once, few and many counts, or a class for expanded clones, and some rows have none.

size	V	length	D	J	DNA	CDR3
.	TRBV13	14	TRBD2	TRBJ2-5	TGTGCCAGCAGCTTATTGGGGGGGCAAGAGACCCAGTACTTC	CASSLLGGQETQYF
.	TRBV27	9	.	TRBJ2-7	TGTGCCAGCACTTCACGGCTGGGTTTC	CASTSRLGF
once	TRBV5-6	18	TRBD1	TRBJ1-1	TGTGCCAGCAGCTTTAGACAGGGGGCGCGTCCGCCGGACACTGAAGCTTTCTTT	CASSFRQGARPPDTEAFF
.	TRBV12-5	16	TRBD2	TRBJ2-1	TGTGCTAGTGGTCTAATCGGGGGGACCCCCCTTGATGAGCAGTTCTTC	CASGLIGGTPLDEQFF
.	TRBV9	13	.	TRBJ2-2	TGTGCCAGCAGCGTAAGGAGCAGCGGGGAGCTGTTTTTT	CASSVRSSGELFF
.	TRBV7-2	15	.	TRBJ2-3	TGTGCCAGCAGCCTTACTAGCACAAACACAGATACGCAGTATTTT	CASSLTSTNTDTQYF
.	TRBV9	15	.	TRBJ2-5	TGTGCCAGCAGCAAACAGGGAGGGACCAGAGAGACCCAGTACTTC	CASSKQGGTRETQYF
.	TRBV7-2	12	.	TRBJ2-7	TGTGCCAGCAGCTTTGGTGCGAACGAGCAGTACTTC	CASSFGANEQYF
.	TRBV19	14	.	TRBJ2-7	TGTGCCAGTAGTATAGGTCAGAGCTCCTACGAGCAGTACTTC	CASSIGQSSYEQYF
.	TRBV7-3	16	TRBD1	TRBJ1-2	TGTGCCAGCAGCTACACGGGGACAGGGGGTTTCTATGGCTACACCTTC	CASSYTGTGGFYGYTF
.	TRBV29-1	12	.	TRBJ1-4	TGCAGCGTTTTGGCAGGGGACGAAAAACTGTTTTTT	CSVLAGDEKLFF
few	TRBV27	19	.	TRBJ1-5	TGTGCCAGCAGTTTATGTTCCAGGGGCGCTCCTTATAGCAATCAGCCCCAGCATTTT	CASSLCSRGAPYSNQPQHF
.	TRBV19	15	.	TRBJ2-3	TGTGCCAGTAGTATAGACGGAGACAGCACAGATACGCAGTATTTT	CASSIDGDSTDTQYF
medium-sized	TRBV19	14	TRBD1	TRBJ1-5	TGTGCCAGTAGTATTTGGACAGGGGACCAGCCCCAGCATTTT	CASSIWTGDQPQHF
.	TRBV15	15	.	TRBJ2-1	TGTGCCACCAGTCCTTGGGACGACTCCTACAATGAGCAGTTCTTC	CATSPWDDSYNEQFF
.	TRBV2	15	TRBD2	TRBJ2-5	TGTGCCAGCAGCCCCCGACTAGCGGTCCGGGAGACCCAGTACTTC	CASSPRLAVRETQYF
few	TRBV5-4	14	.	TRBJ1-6	TGTGCCAGCAGCCAAGGACTCCGAAAGGAGCCCCTCCACTTT	CASSQGLRKEPLHF
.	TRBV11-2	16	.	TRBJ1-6	TGTGCCAGCAGTCACACACGGGGGGGCCATAATTCACCCCTCCACTTT	CASSHTRGGHNSPLHF
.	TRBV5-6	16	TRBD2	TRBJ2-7	TGTGCCAGCAGCTTCTGGACTAGCGGGGGAAGGTGGGAGCAGTACTTC	CASSFWTSGGRWEQYF
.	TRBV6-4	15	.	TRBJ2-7	TGTGCCAGCAGTGACTCTACAGTTTCGTCCTACGAGCAGTACTTC	CASSDSTVSSYEQYF
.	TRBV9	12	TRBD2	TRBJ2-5	TGTGCCAGCAGCGTAGGTAGCGGGGACCCTTACTTC	CASSVGSGDPYF
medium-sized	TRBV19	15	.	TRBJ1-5	TGTGCCAGTAGTAGGTGGGGCACGAGCAATCAGCCCCAGCATTTT	CASSRWGTSNQPQHF
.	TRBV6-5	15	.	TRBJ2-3	TGTGCCAGCAGTTACGGCCCGCCCCGTGGTGGGACGCAGTATTTT	CASSYGPPRGGTQYF
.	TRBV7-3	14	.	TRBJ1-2	TGTGCCAGCAACCCCGCCGGGGGAGGCCATGGCTACACCTTC	CASNPAGGGHGYTF
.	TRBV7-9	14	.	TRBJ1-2	TGTGCCAGCAGCTTAAAGAACAGGGTTAATGGCTACACCTTC	CASSLKNRVNGYTF
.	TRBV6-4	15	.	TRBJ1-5	TGTGCCAGCAGTGCCGGGACGTTTAGCAATCAGCCCCAGCATTTT	CASSAGTFSNQPQHF
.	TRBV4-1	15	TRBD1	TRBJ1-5	TGCGCCAGCAGCCAAGGGACAGGGCGGAATCAGCCCCAGCATTTT	CASSQGTGRNQPQHF
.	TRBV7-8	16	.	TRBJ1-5	TGTGCCAGCAGCGCCGGACAGCCAGATAGCAATCAGCCCCAGCATTTT	CASSAGQPDSNQPQHF
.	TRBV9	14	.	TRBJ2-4	TGTGCCAGCAGCGCAGGTCTAGCCAAAAACATTCAGTACTTC	CASSAGLAKNIQYF
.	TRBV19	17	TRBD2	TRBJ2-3	TGTGCCAGTAGTATTCAGGGACTAGCGGGAGAGGCAGATACGCAGTATTTT	CASSIQGLAGEADTQYF
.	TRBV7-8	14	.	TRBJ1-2	TGTGCCAGCAGCCCTGCGGACACTAACTATGGCTACACCTTC	CASSPADTNYGYTF
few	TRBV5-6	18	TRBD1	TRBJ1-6	TGTGCCAGCAGCCCGCTCCGACAGGGGGTAACCTATAATTCACCCCTCCACTTT	CASSPLRQGVTYNSPLHF
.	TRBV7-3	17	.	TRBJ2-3	TGTGCCAGCAGTTCGTTAGGCGGGGGCCCGGGGACAGATACGCAGTATTTT	CASSSLGGGPGTDTQYF
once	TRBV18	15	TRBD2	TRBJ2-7	TGTGCCAGCTCACCGACTAGCGGGGAGAGCTACGAGCAGTACTTC	CASSPTSGESYEQYF
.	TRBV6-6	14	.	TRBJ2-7	TGTGCCAGCAGCGGTGGTACAGGCAAGTACGAGCAGTACTTC	CASSGGTGKYEQYF
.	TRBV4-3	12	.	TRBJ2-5	TGCGCCAGCAGCCCAGAGGGAGAGACCCAGTACTTC	CASSPEGETQYF
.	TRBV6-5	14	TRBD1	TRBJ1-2	TGTGCCAGCAGCCTACAGGGGGGAGCTAATGGCTACACCTTC	CASSLQGGANGYTF
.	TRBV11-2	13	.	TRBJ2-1	TGTGCCAGCAGCTTAGATAACTCCCCGTCGCAGTTCTTC	CASSLDNSPSQFF
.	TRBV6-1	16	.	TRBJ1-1	TGTGCCAGCAGTGAAGGAATGGACAGTCTCTACACTGAAGCTTTCTTT	CASSEGMDSLYTEAFF
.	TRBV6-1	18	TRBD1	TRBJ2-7	TGTGCCAGCAGTGAAGCATTGTCCCGGACAGGGCTTGAGTACGAGCAGTACTTC	CASSEALSRTGLEYEQYF
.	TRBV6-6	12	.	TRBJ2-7	TGTGCCAGCAGTTACCTCCGCGGCGAGCAGTACTTC	CASSYLRGEQYF
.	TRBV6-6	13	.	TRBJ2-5	TGTGCCACCTCCCACAGGGACCGAGAGACCCAGTACTTC	CATSHRDRETQYF
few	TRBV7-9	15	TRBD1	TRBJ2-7	TGTGCCAGCAGCTTAGCGACAGGGGTCTCCTACGAGCAGTACTTC	CASSLATGVSYEQYF
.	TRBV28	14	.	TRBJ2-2	TGTGCCAGCAGTCCCCGCATGTACACCGGGGAGCTGTTTTTT	CASSPRMYTGELFF
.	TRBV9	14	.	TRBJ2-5	TGTGCCAGCAGCGGACGGGCGTACCAAGAGACCCAGTACTTC	CASSGRAYQETQYF
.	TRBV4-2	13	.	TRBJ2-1	TGTGCCAGCAGCCAAGATCCGGGGTATGAGCAGTTCTTC	CASSQDPGYEQFF
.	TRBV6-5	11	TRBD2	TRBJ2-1	TGTGCCAGCACTAGCGGAGGTGAGCAGTTCTTC	CASTSGGEQFF
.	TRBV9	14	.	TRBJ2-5	TGTGCCAGCAGCCCCCGGACCGGGGCCGAGACCCAGTACTTC	CASSPRTGAETQYF
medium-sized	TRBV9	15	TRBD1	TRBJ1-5	TGTGCCAGCAGCGCGAGTACAGGGGAAGATCAGCCCCAGCATTTT	CASSASTGEDQPQHF
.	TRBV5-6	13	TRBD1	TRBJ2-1	TGTGCCAGCAGCCCGGGACAGGGCTATGAGCAGTTCTTC	CASSPGQGYEQFF
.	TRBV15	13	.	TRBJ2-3	TGTGCCACCACCAGGGATCGCACAGATACGCAGTATTTT	CATTRDRTDTQYF
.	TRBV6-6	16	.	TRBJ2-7	TGTGCCAGCACTCCCCGGGCGGGACAGAGATTCTACGAGCAGTACTTC	CASTPRAGQRFYEQYF
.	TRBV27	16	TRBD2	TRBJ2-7	TGTGCCAGCAGTTTATCGGGACTAGCGGAAGCCTACGAGCAGTACTTC	CASSLSGLAEAYEQYF
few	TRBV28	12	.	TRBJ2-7	TGTGCCAGCAGTCCCGAATGGTCCGAGCAGTACTTC	CASSPEWSEQYF
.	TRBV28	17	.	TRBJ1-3	TGTGCCAGCAGCCACCACGAGGGCCAGAGCTCTGGAAACACCATATATTTT	CASSHHEGQSSGNTIYF
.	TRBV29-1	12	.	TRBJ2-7	TGCAGCGTTGACGCGGGACAGATCGAGCAGTACTTC	CSVDAGQIEQYF